These T cell receptor beta chains were read from a single sample in a study of T-cell memory formation after mild COVID-19. TCRdb processed the 5' RACE reads anew with MiXCR; each CDR3 protein has one entry. This sample has about 45,000 distinct CDR3 sequences, with more than 7% found just once. The sequencing input was PBMCs or a T cell subset sorted from them (not recorded which). The receptors shown here come from a young man who had mild COVID-19 (a few samples of this study predate the infection). Cell type and time point are not known. Both conserved end residues are part of each CDR3. The D gene is left open where the match is weak. Some rows mark clone size as missing; the rest say once, few, many or name a class of expanded clone.

d_gene	j_gene	abundance	v_gene	CDR3aa	CDR3nt
TRBD2	TRBJ2-1	few	TRBV4-2	CASSPPLAGYNEQFF	TGTGCCAGCAGCCCCCCGCTAGCGGGGTACAATGAGCAGTTCTTC
TRBD2	TRBJ2-3	few	TRBV27	CASSSPGGVTDTQYF	TGTGCCAGCAGTTCCCCCGGGGGGGTTACAGATACGCAGTATTTT
.	TRBJ1-2	.	TRBV20-1	CSASSHGGNYGYTF	TGCAGTGCTAGTTCCCACGGAGGGAACTATGGCTACACCTTC
.	TRBJ2-2	few	TRBV9	CASSNRVGPGELFF	TGTGCCAGCAGCAACAGGGTGGGTCCCGGGGAGCTGTTTTTT
.	TRBJ2-1	few	TRBV14	CASSQDIGREQFF	TGTGCCAGCAGCCAAGATATCGGTCGAGAGCAGTTCTTC
.	TRBJ1-6	.	TRBV6-4	CARNRGPGGLHF	TGTGCCAGGAATCGGGGCCCCGGGGGCCTCCACTTT
TRBD1	TRBJ2-5	many	TRBV5-1	CASSSQGIQETQYF	TGCGCCAGCAGCTCACAGGGGATCCAAGAGACCCAGTACTTC
TRBD2	TRBJ2-5	few	TRBV7-7	CASSLGFSGGFQETQYF	TGTGCCAGCAGCTTAGGGTTTAGCGGGGGTTTCCAAGAGACCCAGTACTTC
.	TRBJ1-2	few	TRBV3-1	CASSHALYGYTF	TGTGCCAGCAGCCACGCGCTCTATGGCTACACCTTC
.	TRBJ2-3	many	TRBV7-2	CASLGGGADTQYF	TGTGCCAGCCTTGGAGGGGGGGCAGATACGCAGTATTTT
TRBD2	TRBJ2-5	few	TRBV7-2	CASSLARGSGETQYF	TGTGCCAGCAGCTTAGCGCGAGGTAGCGGGGAGACCCAGTACTTC
TRBD2	TRBJ2-5	.	TRBV28	CASRSSERGGETQYF	TGTGCCAGCCGGTCCTCCGAGCGGGGGGGAGAGACCCAGTACTTC
TRBD1	TRBJ1-1	.	TRBV29-1	CSVDTGEDTEAFF	TGCAGCGTTGATACAGGGGAGGACACTGAAGCTTTCTTT
TRBD2	TRBJ2-5	few	TRBV7-3	CASSLTSGETQYF	TGTGCCAGCAGCTTAACTAGCGGGGAGACCCAGTACTTC
.	TRBJ1-1	few	TRBV11-2	CASSLSGATEAFF	TGTGCCAGCAGCTTGAGTGGGGCCACTGAAGCTTTCTTT
.	TRBJ2-5	few	TRBV24-1	CATSDPAGETQYF	TGTGCCACCAGTGATCCGGCTGGGGAGACCCAGTACTTC